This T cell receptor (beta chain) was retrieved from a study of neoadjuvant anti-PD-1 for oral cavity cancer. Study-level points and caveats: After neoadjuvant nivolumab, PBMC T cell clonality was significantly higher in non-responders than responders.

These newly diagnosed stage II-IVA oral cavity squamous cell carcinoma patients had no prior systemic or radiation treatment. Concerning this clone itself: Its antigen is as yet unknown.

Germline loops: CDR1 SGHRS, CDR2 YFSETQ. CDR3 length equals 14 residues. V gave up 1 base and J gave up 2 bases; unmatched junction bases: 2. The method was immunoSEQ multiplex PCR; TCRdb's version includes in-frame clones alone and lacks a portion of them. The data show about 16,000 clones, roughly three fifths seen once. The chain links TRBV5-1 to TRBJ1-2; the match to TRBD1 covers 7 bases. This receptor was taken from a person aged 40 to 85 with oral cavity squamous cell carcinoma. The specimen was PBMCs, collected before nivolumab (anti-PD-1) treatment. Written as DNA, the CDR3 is TGCGCCAGCAGCTTGTCAGGGGGAAACTATGGCTACACCTTC. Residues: CASSLSGGNYGYTF.